The 5 T cell receptor beta chains given below trace back to one sample, sequenced in a study of T cells after somatic rescue of genetic block. Sequencing used immunoSEQ multiplex PCR; TCRdb keeps in-frame clones, though not all of them. The sample records about 68,000 clones, around 90% being singletons. The sample consisted of peripheral blood mononuclear cells (PBMCs). The receptors were sampled from a man aged 35-49 years.

This clone was counted between two and nine times. The chain combines TRBV28 with TRBJ1-5; D is undetermined. This CDR3 region has 12 residues. V was cut by 5 bases and J by 6 bases, with 8 bases left in between. Germline V CDR1 and CDR2: MDHEN, SYDVKM. CDR3 nucleotide sequence: TGTGCCAGCAGTCCTCACGGTCAGCCCCAGCATTTT. This gives the protein CASSPHGQPQHF.

The V gene is TRBV11-2, the J gene TRBJ1-2, with D perhaps matching TRBD1 (5 bases). V shed 0 bases and J shed 6 bases, with 11 bases lying between them. Per germline, CDR1 SGHAT and CDR2 FQNNGV. The CDR3 sequence is 14 residues long. Here the CDR3 reads CASSLDGTGDGYTF. As DNA, the CDR3 is TGTGCCAGCAGCTTAGACGGGACCGGGGATGGCTACACCTTC.

The rearrangement uses TRBV2 and TRBJ1-5; D gene unclear. V lost 8 bases and J 6 bases, leaving 20 bases between the germline ends. Germline V gives CDR1 SNHLY, CDR2 FYNNEI. There are 15 residues in the CDR3. The CDR3 coding sequence is TGTGCCAGCTTGAAGGACTTAACGATAGGTCAGCCCCAGCATTTT. Protein product: CASLKDLTIGQPQHF.

The chain employs TRBV2 and TRBJ2-2, with 7 bases that match TRBD2. This CDR3 spans 14 amino acids. Losses at the gene ends were 5 bases for V and 2 bases for J; bases not matched to a gene: 2. Germline CDR1 and CDR2: SNHLY and FYNNEI. CDR3 sequence: CASSRTSNTGELFF. CDR3 in DNA: TGTGCCAGCAGTCGGACTAGTAACACCGGGGAGCTGTTTTTT.

The chain employs TRBV28 and TRBJ2-2; 8 nucleotides align to TRBD1. V was clipped by 7 bases and J by 0 bases; unmatched bases: 13. Germline assignment: CDR1 MDHEN and CDR2 SYDVKM. There are 18 residues in the CDR3. Here the CDR3 reads CASTSGLGQDPNTGELFF. CDR3 bases: TGTGCCAGCACCTCAGGATTGGGACAGGACCCGAACACCGGGGAGCTGTTTTTT.